The entry below gives a single TCR beta chain sequence along with its context. Germline CDR1 reads SQVTM; CDR2 reads ANQGSEA. V shed 6 bases and J 8 bases; nucleotides not matched to a gene: 7. The CDR3 runs to 13 residues. This entry belongs to a study of shared clonotypes between healthy human individuals. Into CD45RA+ naive and CD45RA-negative memory subsets, the CD4+ cells were split. The table came from immunoSEQ multiplex PCR; TCRdb's copy has only in-frame clones and leaves some out. The sample holds about 1,500,000 clones, over 95% seen once. The sample consisted of naive CD4+ T cells sorted from blood. Indicated subset: CD45RA+ positively selected. The chain couples TRBV29-1 to TRBJ1-4; 9 bases line up with TRBD1. This TCR was sampled from a man younger than 40 in good health. CDR3 bases: TGCAGCGTCATGACAGGGGGAGAAGAAAAACTGTTTTTT. Its protein product is CSVMTGGEEKLFF.